This T cell receptor beta chain stems from a study of OX40 agonist ivuxolimab in advanced cancers. Study context: Subjects had a mean age of about 61 years, with a range of roughly 20 to 79; almost 85% were male. Prior anti-PD-1, anti-PD-L1 or anti-CTLA-4 therapy was allowed; 40% to 50% had some. Points from the study as a whole: Circulating CD4+ and CD8+ T cells showed clonal expansion by week 6 at 0.1 to 3.0 mg/kg. Among the lowest levels of clonal expansion were found in partial responders at 0.1-3.0 mg/kg.

In its sample, this clone ranks as medium-sized. What it binds is unknown. The repertoire was sequenced with immunoSEQ multiplex PCR; TCRdb's copy has only in-frame clones and lacks some. This table holds more than 25,000 clones, around 82% found once. Sequences were derived from CD4+ or CD8+ T cells sorted from blood, sampled in a trial of the OX40 agonist ivuxolimab. The origin of this receptor is an adult with an advanced solid tumor such as melanoma, head and neck, liver or kidney cancer.

Here the CDR3 reads CASSLVRDGGYTF. CDR3 nucleotides: TGTGCCAGCAGCTTGGTACGGGACGGGGGCTACACCTTC. The V call is TRBV5-5, the J call TRBJ1-2; a weak D match, TRBD1 (5 bases). The CDR3 runs to 13 residues. In germline, CDR1 is SGHKS, CDR2 YYEKEE (reference sequence). V was pared by 0 bases and J by 8 bases, with 11 bases between.